The sequence of this T cell receptor (beta chain) was determined in a study of T cell changes during pregnancy in multiple sclerosis. In its sample, this clone was seen once. CDR3 length: 15 residues. Looked up from germline, CDR1 is SGHDN and CDR2 is FVKESK. V lost 4 bases and J lost 0; bases outside the gene matches: 5. Sequencing was performed with immunoSEQ multiplex PCR; in TCRdb, only in-frame clones are kept and a portion is missing. The sample holds 59,000 or so clones; about 94% are singletons and the top ten take roughly 2.7%. The source of this sequence is a female donor in good health, enrolled as a control in a pregnancy study. The chain links TRBV14 to TRBJ1-2, with TRBD1 identical over 7 bases. Material: peripheral blood, obtained in the third trimester of pregnancy. The CDR3 DNA reads as TGTGCCAGCAGCCCGTGGGACAGCCCTAACTATGGCTACACCTTC. Translated, it gives CASSPWDSPNYGYTF.